The following is a TCR beta chain sequence with its context. Its cognate antigen is unknown. This specimen comes from a study of T-cell memory formation after mild COVID-19. Turning to the study itself: Clustering of TCRs was largely donor specific.

Study conclusions and caveats: Several responding clones turned up in pre-infection memory, indicating that cross-reactive memory may have taken part.

5'RACE, which relied on constant-segment primers, yielded TCR alpha and TCR beta cDNA libraries carrying sample barcodes and UMIs. Using its own MiXCR run on the 5' RACE reads, TCRdb lists one record per CDR3 protein. Here the sample spans 560,000 or so distinct CDR3 sequences, 17% being singletons. V was clipped by 0 bases and J by 2 bases, with 11 bases between them. The germline CDR1 and CDR2 sequences are ENHRY and SYGVKD. The CDR3 sequence is 16 residues long. V gene TRBV10-3 combines with J gene TRBJ2-1; D unresolved. Sequenced input: PBMCs or a T cell subset sorted from them (not recorded which). This receptor was identified in an adult woman who had mild COVID-19 (a few samples of this study predate the infection). Cell type and time point are not known. The CDR3 DNA follows: TGTGCCATCAGTGAGTCGTCCCGGTGGACCTACAATGAGCAGTTCTTC. Amino acids: CAISESSRWTYNEQFF.